This is a list of T cell receptor beta chains from one sample in a study of CD8 T cells in ankylosing spondylitis. TCRdb used MiXCR to reprocess the 5' RACE reads, holding one entry per CDR3 protein. The sample carries approximately 39,000 distinct CDR3 sequences, 11% recorded once. What was sequenced was synovial fluid, either unsorted or a sorted T cell fraction (not recorded which). The receptors come from a male donor with ankylosing spondylitis. CDR3s include the opening cysteine and the closing phenylalanine or tryptophan. The order of the fields is D gene, clone size, V gene, J gene, CDR3 protein, CDR3 DNA. D genes are given only for firm matches. Clone size is not always given. Where it is, it says once, few, many or a class for expanded clones.

-,-,TRBV18,TRBJ2-2,CASSPRTESTGELFF,TGTGCCAGCTCACCCCGCACAGAAAGTACCGGGGAGCTGTTTTTT
-,-,TRBV18,TRBJ2-3,CATVPPLGIHTDTQYF,TGTGCCACCGTGCCACCCCTGGGCATCCACACAGATACGCAGTATTTT
-,many,TRBV21-1,TRBJ2-7,CASSKVQGYEQYF,TGTGCCAGCAGCAAAGTTCAAGGGTACGAGCAGTACTTC
TRBD1,-,TRBV6-2/TRBV6-3,TRBJ1-5,CASRRTRDRDSNQPQHF,TGTGCCAGCAGGCGAACCCGGGACAGGGATAGCAATCAGCCCCAGCATTTT
TRBD2,many,TRBV20-1,TRBJ2-1,CSALAARNNEQFF,TGCAGTGCTCTAGCGGCGCGGAACAATGAGCAGTTCTTC
-,-,TRBV4-1,TRBJ2-1,CASSQGVATTYNEQFF,TGCGCCAGCAGCCAGGGTGTGGCGACCACCTACAATGAGCAGTTCTTC
-,-,TRBV28,TRBJ2-7,CASTRADYEQYF,TGTGCCAGCACTAGGGCCGACTACGAGCAGTACTTC
TRBD2,many,TRBV6-2/TRBV6-3,TRBJ2-5,CASSWTGGQETQYF,TGTGCCAGCAGTTGGACGGGAGGGCAAGAGACCCAGTACTTC
-,-,TRBV28,TRBJ2-1,CASSLVQSYNEQFF,TGTGCCAGCAGTTTGGTTCAATCCTACAATGAGCAGTTCTTC
-,-,TRBV2,TRBJ1-1,CASRTNTEAFF,TGTGCCAGCAGAACGAACACTGAAGCTTTCTTT
-,-,TRBV5-6,TRBJ1-4,CASRRQAANEKLFF,TGTGCCAGCAGAAGACAGGCGGCTAATGAAAAACTGTTTTTT
-,-,TRBV3-1,TRBJ2-7,CASSQEQGSNEQYF,TGTGCCAGCAGCCAAGAACAGGGCTCCAACGAGCAGTACTTC
-,few,TRBV5-6,TRBJ2-7,CASSFEGFEQYF,TGTGCCAGCAGCTTCGAGGGTTTCGAGCAGTACTTC
-,many,TRBV7-2,TRBJ1-1,CASSAPSGRFTEAFF,TGTGCCAGCAGCGCCCCTTCCGGGAGATTCACTGAAGCTTTCTTT
-,many,TRBV5-1,TRBJ2-1,CASSLAPDEQFF,TGCGCCAGCAGCTTGGCCCCGGATGAGCAGTTCTTC
-,few,TRBV7-8,TRBJ2-3,CASSPAPRTGSTDTQYF,TGTGCCAGCAGCCCAGCTCCCAGGACGGGGAGCACAGATACGCAGTATTTT
-,few,TRBV5-1,TRBJ2-7,CASSLNPGPYEQYF,TGCGCCAGCAGCTTGAATCCGGGGCCCTACGAGCAGTACTTC
-,few,TRBV7-2,TRBJ2-2,CASSLTGFATTGELFF,TGTGCCAGCAGCTTAACTGGGTTTGCGACCACCGGGGAGCTGTTTTTT
-,few,TRBV28,TRBJ1-2,CASSLMGGDYGYTF,TGTGCCAGCAGTTTAATGGGGGGGGACTATGGCTACACCTTC
-,-,TRBV7-9,TRBJ2-7,CASSLGPFSSYEQYF,TGTGCCAGCAGCTTAGGCCCCTTTAGCTCCTACGAGCAGTACTTC
-,-,TRBV18,TRBJ1-4,CASSPSPAVSGVEKLFF,TGTGCCAGCTCACCTTCCCCGGCGGTTTCGGGGGTTGAAAAACTGTTTTTT
-,few,TRBV12-3/TRBV12-4,TRBJ2-2,CASTRGGGELFF,TGTGCCAGCACCCGCGGTGGCGGGGAGCTGTTTTTT
TRBD1,-,TRBV5-5,TRBJ1-3,CASSNRPQGKSGNTIYF,TGTGCCAGCAGCAATAGACCACAGGGGAAATCTGGAAACACCATATATTTT
TRBD2,few,TRBV5-1,TRBJ2-7,CASSLGGGGVNEQYF,TGCGCCAGCAGCTTGGGGGGCGGGGGAGTGAACGAGCAGTACTTC
-,few,TRBV28,TRBJ2-7,CASSFRGGYEQYF,TGTGCCAGCAGTTTTCGGGGAGGCTACGAGCAGTACTTC
-,many,TRBV9,TRBJ1-1,CASSFRGGTEAFF,TGTGCCAGCAGCTTCAGGGGAGGGACTGAAGCTTTCTTT
TRBD2,few,TRBV7-8,TRBJ2-2,CASSLVTAGGAGELFF,TGTGCCAGCAGCTTAGTTACAGCGGGAGGGGCCGGGGAGCTGTTTTTT
TRBD1,few,TRBV10-3,TRBJ2-2,CAISRDSRTGELFF,TGTGCCATCAGCCGGGACAGTAGGACCGGGGAGCTGTTTTTT
-,-,TRBV5-6,TRBJ2-7,CASSFQNEGYEQYF,TGTGCCAGCAGCTTCCAGAACGAGGGGTACGAGCAGTACTTC
-,few,TRBV13,TRBJ1-3,CASHHKGSGNTIYF,TGTGCCAGCCACCATAAGGGCTCTGGAAACACCATATATTTT